The sequence of this TCR beta chain was determined in a study of Graves' ophthalmopathy and Graves' hyperthyroidism. Background on the study: Hyperthyroidism was classified as stable if no ophthalmopathy occurred within 18 months of follow-up.

RNA transcripts were the source from which TCR beta CDR3 regions were amplified. In the first round, RT-PCR was carried out with HTBI primers, and a multiplex PCR formed the second round. TCRdb called the multiplex PCR reads again in MiXCR, with one record for every CDR3 protein. The repertoire holds 900,000 to 1,200,000 distinct CDR3 sequences, with 36% as singletons. On this clonotype itself: Its specificity is not known.

Study results and caveats: The model achieved roughly 69% sensitivity and roughly 72% specificity for ophthalmopathy progression.

The ends were cut back, 2 bases at V and 8 bases at J, with 12 bases in the middle. This CDR3 has 13 amino acids. Germline V gene lookup returns CDR1 SGHVS and CDR2 FQNEAQ. Sequencing input: peripheral blood or thyroid tissue (not recorded which). The clonotype originates from an adult man with Graves' hyperthyroidism. V usage is TRBV7-8 and J usage is TRBJ1-1; D ambiguous. DNA of the CDR3: TGTGCCAGCAGCTTAAGGTTTGGCCTAGAAGCTTTCTTT. This gives the protein CASSLRFGLEAFF.